This is a list of T cell receptor beta chains from one sample in a study of cytomegalovirus exposure and HLA in healthy donors. Assay used: immunoSEQ multiplex PCR; TCRdb lists only in-frame clones, some missing. This table holds around 150,000 clones, 68% found once. Sequencing input: PBMCs. The receptors stem from a man aged 25 to 40 in good health and CMV-seropositive. CDR3s include the opening cysteine and the closing phenylalanine or tryptophan. Each record gives: J gene, clone size, D gene, V gene, CDR3 DNA, CDR3 protein. A D gene is named only where the DNA matches it firmly. Clone sizes are given selectively: once, few, many, or a class where the clone is expanded.

>TRBJ1-4|.|.|TRBV4-2
TGTGCCAGCAGCCAAGTTGAGGGAAATGAAAAACTGTTTTTT
CASSQVEGNEKLFF
>TRBJ2-1|few|TRBD2|TRBV7-3
TGTGCCAGCAGCCCTAGCGGGAGGGGGAATGAGCAGTTCTTC
CASSPSGRGNEQFF
>TRBJ2-2|.|.|TRBV9
TGTGCCAGCAGCGTCCCGTTCGGAGCGGGTGATACCGGGGAGCTGTTTTTT
CASSVPFGAGDTGELFF
>TRBJ1-5|.|.|TRBV2
TGTGCCAGCACCCGGGAGGCAGCTGCAACGTCGAGCCAGCATTTT
CASTREAAATSSQHF
>TRBJ1-1|.|.|TRBV11-2
TGTGCCAGCAGCTTATTAGTTCTAAGGAACACTGAAGCTTTCTTT
CASSLLVLRNTEAFF
>TRBJ2-1|.|.|TRBV7-9
TGTGCCAGCAGCTTGGCTAGTCCCCACAATGAGCAGTTCTTC
CASSLASPHNEQFF
>TRBJ2-7|.|TRBD2|TRBV19
TGTGCCAGCACGGGGGAGGGGACCTACGAGCAGTACTTC
CASTGEGTYEQYF
>TRBJ2-5|.|TRBD2|TRBV7-9
TGTGCCAGCAGCCCCCCTCGGAGCGGGATGGAGACCCAGTACTTC
CASSPPRSGMETQYF
>TRBJ1-3|.|.|TRBV30
TGTGCCTGGAGTGTTATGGGGCTTGCCGGAAACACCATATATTTT
CAWSVMGLAGNTIYF
>TRBJ1-3|.|.|TRBV4-1
TGCGCCAGCAGCCAATTAGGAAACACCATATATTTT
CASSQLGNTIYF
>TRBJ1-1|.|.|TRBV10-3
TGTGCCATCAGTGAGTGGGTGGGGGGGAACACTGAAGCTTTCTTT
CAISEWVGGNTEAFF
>TRBJ1-2|.|TRBD1|TRBV10-3
TGTGCCATCAGTGAGTCGAGACAGGGGGCGGAAGGCTACACCTTC
CAISESRQGAEGYTF
>TRBJ1-5|.|TRBD1|TRBV4-1
TGCGCCAGCAGCCGGATTCCGGGACAGGGAGATCAGCCCCAGCATTTT
CASSRIPGQGDQPQHF
>TRBJ2-7|.|TRBD1|TRBV27
TGTGCCAGCAGTCGACCGGGACAGCCGAACGAGCAGTACTTC
CASSRPGQPNEQYF
>TRBJ1-5|.|.|TRBV5-5
TGTGCCAGCAGCCGACAAGACAATCAGCCCCAGCATTTT
CASSRQDNQPQHF
>TRBJ2-1|.|.|TRBV6-1
TGTGCCAGCAGTGGCGGGGCAACCCGGCAGTTCTTC
CASSGGATRQFF
>TRBJ2-3|.|.|TRBV19
TGTGCCAGTGCCGCGGGGCTTAGCACAGATACGCAGTATTTT
CASAAGLSTDTQYF